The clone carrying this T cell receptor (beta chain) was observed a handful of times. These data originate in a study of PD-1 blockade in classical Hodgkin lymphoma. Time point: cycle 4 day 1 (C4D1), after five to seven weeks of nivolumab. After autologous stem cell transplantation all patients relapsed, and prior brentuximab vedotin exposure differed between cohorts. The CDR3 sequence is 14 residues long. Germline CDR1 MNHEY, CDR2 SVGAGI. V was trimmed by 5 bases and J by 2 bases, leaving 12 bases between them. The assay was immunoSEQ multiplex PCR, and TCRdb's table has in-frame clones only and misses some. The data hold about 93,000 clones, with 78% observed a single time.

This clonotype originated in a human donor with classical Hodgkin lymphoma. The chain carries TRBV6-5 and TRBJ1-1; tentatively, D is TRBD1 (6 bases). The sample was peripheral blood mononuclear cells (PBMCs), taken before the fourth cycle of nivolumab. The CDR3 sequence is CASSQGGPNTEAFF. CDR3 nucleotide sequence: TGTGCCAGCAGTCAAGGGGGACCAAACACTGAAGCTTTCTTT.